This T cell receptor (beta chain) was profiled in a study of pediatric ulcerative colitis. For the study at large: Disease was pancolitis in seven and left-sided in two, histology-confirmed.

Trimming left V 5 bases short and J 1 base short, with 13 bases between. CDR1 and CDR2 (germline): SGHDT, YYEEEE. The CDR3 consists of 14 residues. Sequenced by immunoSEQ multiplex PCR; TCRdb stores in-frame clones only, minus some. The data contain 60,000 or so clones, around four fifths of them singletons. Input material: blood. The rearrangement joins TRBV5-6 to TRBJ2-7; D uncertain. The clonotype was recovered from a boy aged 10-17 years with moderate ulcerative colitis. CDR3 amino acids: CASSQDLSSYEQYF. For the CDR3, the DNA is TGTGCCAGCAGTCAGGATCTTTCTTCCTACGAGCAGTACTTC. Looking up the rest from reference TRBV5-6 and TRBJ2-7 gives the full variable domain: DAGVTQSPTHLIKTRGQQVTLRCSPKSGHDTVSWYQQALGQGPQFIFQYYEEEERQRGNFPDRFSGHQFPNYSSELNVNALLLGDSALYLCASSQDLSSYEQYFGPGTRLTVT.